These 29 T cell receptor beta chains originate from one sample sequenced in a study of OX40 agonist ivuxolimab in advanced cancers. Profiling relied on immunoSEQ multiplex PCR, and the TCRdb table lists in-frame clones only, not all of them. The sample contains 50,000 to 65,000 clones, roughly 86% of which appear only once. Here the sequenced sample was CD4+ or CD8+ T cells sorted from blood, taken in a trial of the OX40 agonist ivuxolimab. The source of these receptors is an adult with an advanced solid tumor such as melanoma, head and neck, liver or kidney cancer.

This chain links TRBV27 with TRBJ1-4, with a possible D match to TRBD1 (5 bases). Trimming removed 2 bases from V and 8 bases from J, with 30 bases in between. Germline assignment: CDR1 MNHEY and CDR2 SMNVEV (reference sequence). The CDR3 is 20 amino acids. The CDR3 reads CASSLMRPRGGSTLAEKLFF. For the CDR3, the DNA is TGTGCCAGCAGTTTAATGAGGCCAAGGGGAGGATCAACGTTAGCGGAAAAACTGTTTTTT.

The V call is TRBV28, the J call TRBJ2-1, with TRBD2 identical over 12 bases. Per germline, CDR1 MDHEN and CDR2 SYDVKM. The V segment lost 6 bases and the J segment 4 bases; nucleotides outside the gene matches: 7. CDR3 size: 16 residues. CDR3 in DNA: TGTGCCAGCAGATCAGGACTAGCGGGACCTTACAATGAGCAGTTCTTC. Protein product: CASRSGLAGPYNEQFF.

The rearrangement links TRBV5-6 to TRBJ1-2, with D unclear. This CDR3 contains 12 residues. Germline CDR1 is SGHDT and CDR2 is YYEEEE. V dropped 5 bases and J dropped 2 bases, with 7 bases sitting between them. The CDR3 DNA reads TGTGCCAGCAGTTTACAGAACTATGGCTACACCTTC. Its protein product is CASSLQNYGYTF. Full variable domain (rest looked up from reference TRBV5-6 and TRBJ1-2): DAGVTQSPTHLIKTRGQQVTLRCSPKSGHDTVSWYQQALGQGPQFIFQYYEEEERQRGNFPDRFSGHQFPNYSSELNVNALLLGDSALYLCASSLQNYGYTFGSGTRLTVV.

This rearrangement joins TRBV11-2 to TRBJ2-7, with 9 bases aligning to TRBD2. CDR3 length: 15 residues. Germline V gene lookup returns CDR1 SGHAT and CDR2 FQNNGV. The V segment lost 1 base and the J segment 3 bases; nucleotides outside the gene matches: 4. The CDR3 DNA reads as TGTGCCAGCAGCTTAGGGGGGACTAGCAACTACGAGCAGTACTTC. Its protein product is CASSLGGTSNYEQYF.

J is TRBJ2-3 and V is TRBV7-9; unclear D gene. Germline V gene lookup returns CDR1 SEHNR and CDR2 FQNEAQ (reference sequence). Trimming took 4 bases from V and 2 from J, leaving 16 bases between them. The CDR3 runs 16 residues. CDR3 nucleotides: TGTGCCAGCAGCTCCTCCATTCTTCGCCTCACAGATACGCAGTATTTT. Its translation is CASSSSILRLTDTQYF.

The V and J genes are TRBV11-3 and TRBJ2-5; possible D gene TRBD2, 6 bases. The V end was cut by 5 bases, the J end by 4 bases, with 11 bases between. CDR1 is SGHNT, CDR2 YENEEA, per germline. CDR3 size: 13 residues. The CDR3 sequence is CASSPGERETQYF. In DNA, the CDR3 is TGTGCCAGCAGCCCGGGGGAGAGAGAGACCCAGTACTTC.

V gene TRBV11-2 combines with J gene TRBJ2-1; 8 bases match TRBD1. This CDR3 region has 13 residues. Germline CDR1 is SGHAT and CDR2 is FQNNGV. V shed 5 bases, J shed 6 bases, and the junction held 3 bases outside the gene matches. CDR3 nucleotide sequence: TGTGCCAGCAGCAGGGACAGGTCCAATGAGCAGTTCTTC. Its protein is CASSRDRSNEQFF. Using reference TRBV11-2 and TRBJ2-1 for the parts outside the CDR3, the full variable domain is EAGVAQSPRYKIIEKRQSVAFWCNPISGHATLYWYQQILGQGPKLLIQFQNNGVVDDSQLPKDRFSAERLKGVDSTLKIQPAKLEDSAVYLCASSRDRSNEQFFGPGTRLTVL.

The V and J genes are TRBV5-1 and TRBJ2-1, with 8 bases identical to TRBD2. With 4 bases clipped from V and 5 bases from J, the junction kept 8 bases outside the gene matches. This CDR3 comprises 15 residues. CDR1 and CDR2 (germline): SGHRS, YFSETQ. The CDR3 nucleotides read TGCGCCAGCAGCCTCTCGGTAGCGGGGCACAATGAGCAGTTCTTC. It codes for CASSLSVAGHNEQFF.

The chain links TRBV18 to TRBJ1-2, with D possibly matching TRBD1 (6 bases). Between the trimmed V and J ends, which lost 5 bases and 4 bases, there was a span of 14 bases. CDR1 and CDR2 (germline): KGHSH, LQKENI. CDR3 length equals 14 residues. CDR3 region: CASSLFRGPYGYTF. The CDR3 DNA reads as TGTGCCAGCTCATTATTCAGGGGTCCCTATGGCTACACCTTC. Full variable domain (outside the CDR3, taken from reference TRBV18 and TRBJ1-2): NAGVMQNPRHLVRRRGQEARLRCSPMKGHSHVYWYRQLPEEGLKFMVYLQKENIIDESGMPKERFSAEFPKEGPSILRIQQVVRGDSAAYFCASSLFRGPYGYTFGSGTRLTVV.

The sample holds a few counts of this clone. The chain carries TRBV7-2 and TRBJ1-1; 7 bases fit TRBD1. CDR1 SGHTA and CDR2 FQGNSA come from the germline V gene. Losses at the gene ends were 4 bases for V and 2 bases for J; bases not matched to a gene: 4. This CDR3 has 14 amino acids. CDR3 sequence (DNA): TGTGCCAGCAGCTCCCACAGGGGTAACACTGAAGCTTTCTTT. Its protein product is CASSSHRGNTEAFF.

V and J are TRBV7-9 and TRBJ2-5; possible D gene TRBD1, 5 bases. Germline V gene data show CDR1 as SEHNR and CDR2 as FQNEAQ (reference sequence). The V end lost 2 bases, the J end lost 5 bases, and 12 bases lay between the germline ends. The CDR3 is 14 amino acids. CDR3 loop: CASSLMWGEETQYF. The CDR3 DNA reads TGTGCCAGCAGCTTAATGTGGGGCGAGGAGACCCAGTACTTC.

This sequence joins TRBV6-5 and TRBJ2-7, with 7 positions matching TRBD2. V gave up 2 bases and J gave up 7 bases; unmatched junction bases: 14. This CDR3 spans 16 amino acids. Germline V gene sequence: CDR1 MNHEY, CDR2 SVGAGI. This chain's CDR3 is CASSYTPWGGVREQYF. CDR3 nucleotides: TGTGCCAGCAGTTACACCCCTTGGGGAGGGGTGAGGGAGCAGTACTTC.

This chain uses TRBV10-2 with TRBJ2-5; D unclear. Looked up from germline, CDR1 is WSHSY and CDR2 is SAAADI. The V end was cut by 3 bases, the J end by 1 base, with 12 bases between. The CDR3 spans 15 residues. The CDR3: CASSETAKIQETQYF. The DNA of the CDR3 is TGCGCCAGCAGTGAAACAGCAAAGATCCAAGAGACCCAGTACTTC.

The chain has TRBV25-1 and TRBJ2-1; TRBD1 or TRBD2 may be the D gene (6 bases each). Trimming shortened V by 1 base and J by 7 bases, and 14 bases separated the two germline ends. There are 15 residues in the CDR3. Germline values: CDR1 MGHDK, CDR2 SYGVNS. The CDR3: CASSELYGGINEQFF. The CDR3, as DNA: TGTGCCAGCAGTGAATTGTACGGGGGCATTAATGAGCAGTTCTTC.

V gene TRBV13 combines with J gene TRBJ2-2; a weak D match, TRBD2 (6 bases). The CDR3 extends over 14 amino acids. Germline loops: CDR1 PRHDT, CDR2 FYEKMQ (reference sequence). The germline V and J ends were trimmed by 5 bases and 3 bases, with 10 bases remaining between them. The CDR3 DNA follows: TGTGCCAGCAGCAAGAGGGACTACACCGGGGAGCTGTTTTTT. Translation gives CASSKRDYTGELFF.

The chain couples TRBV15 to TRBJ2-7; 9 nucleotides match TRBD2. The CDR3 consists of 20 residues. Germline V gene lookup returns CDR1 LNHNV and CDR2 YYDKDF (reference sequence). Losses at the gene ends were 5 bases for V and 2 bases for J; bases not matched to a gene: 22. The CDR3 nucleotides are TGTGCCACCAGCCCAGCCAATTCGCCAGCGACGCGGGAGGGAACCTACGAGCAGTACTTC. The encoded protein is CATSPANSPATREGTYEQYF.

This sequence joins TRBV5-1 and TRBJ1-1; weak D call: TRBD1 (6 bases). Trimming pared 4 bases from V and 11 bases from J, leaving 30 bases between. Germline V gene sequence: CDR1 SGHRS, CDR2 YFSETQ. This CDR3 spans 17 amino acids. The CDR3 DNA sequence: TGCGCCAGCAGCCTGGCGGGGGGCGCGAAATTCAGCGCGATGGCTTTCTTT. It codes for CASSLAGGAKFSAMAFF.

The chain uses TRBV28 and TRBJ1-5, with 9 bases that match TRBD1. The CDR3 extends over 15 amino acids. With V trimmed by 6 bases and J by 7 bases, 10 bases remained unmatched. Germline-derived CDR1 and CDR2 are MDHEN and SYDVKM. DNA for the CDR3: TGTGCCAGCAGACTCTTACAGGGGGCCGGGCAGCCCCAGCATTTT. This sequence encodes CASRLLQGAGQPQHF.

In its sample, this clone was seen a few times. The gene calls are TRBV11-2 and TRBJ1-5; the D gene is possibly TRBD1 (6 bases). CDR3 length equals 17 residues. The V gene's germline CDR1 is SGHAT and CDR2 FQNNGV. Trimming removed 5 bases at V and 0 bases at J, with 17 bases between. The CDR3 here is CASSATEGGYSNQPQHF. In DNA, the CDR3 is TGTGCCAGCAGCGCCACTGAAGGGGGGTATAGCAATCAGCCCCAGCATTTT.

The CDR3 DNA reads as TGCGCCAGCAGCGTCTCCGGGACTAGAGGTGAGCAGTTCTTC. The encoded protein is CASSVSGTRGEQFF. This chain links TRBV5-1 with TRBJ2-1; 8 bases are shared with TRBD2. V trimming: 4 bases; J trimming: 9 bases; junction bases outside the gene matches: 9. This CDR3 is built from 14 residues. Germline V lookup: CDR1 SGHRS, CDR2 YFSETQ.

The chain uses TRBV7-2 and TRBJ1-5, with unresolved D. Germline values: CDR1 SGHTA, CDR2 FQGNSA. Trimming pared 1 base from V and 10 bases from J, leaving 14 bases between. The CDR3 runs 14 residues. The CDR3 is CASSLGRNNNPQHF. The CDR3 coding sequence is TGTGCCAGCAGCTTAGGAAGGAATAATAACCCCCAGCATTTT. Full variable domain (remainder filled in from reference TRBV7-2 and TRBJ1-5): GAGVSQSPSNKVTEKGKDVELRCDPISGHTALYWYRQSLGQGLEFLIYFQGNSAPDKSGLPSDRFSAERTGGSVSTLTIQRTQQEDSAVYLCASSLGRNNNPQHFGDGTRLSIL.

This chain joins TRBV28 and TRBJ1-5; perhaps TRBD1 as D (6 bases). Per the germline V gene, CDR1 is MDHEN and CDR2 is SYDVKM. V shed 7 bases and J shed 2 bases, with 12 bases lying between them. There are 14 residues in the CDR3. DNA of the CDR3: TGTGCCAGCACCCTCGACAGGCGCAATCAGCCCCAGCATTTT. This sequence encodes CASTLDRRNQPQHF.

The chain combines TRBV11-2 with TRBJ2-3; 11 nucleotides line up with TRBD2. The V gene's germline CDR1 is SGHAT and CDR2 FQNNGV. The CDR3 sequence is 16 residues long. J lost 1 base, V lost 5 bases, and 5 bases had no gene match. The CDR3 bases are TGTGCCAGCAGCATACTAGCGGGGGTAGGCACAGATACGCAGTATTTT. This encodes CASSILAGVGTDTQYF.

This chain connects TRBV7-8 to TRBJ2-5; D gene ambiguous. CDR1 and CDR2 from the germline V gene are SGHVS and FQNEAQ. Trimming pared 2 bases from V and 5 bases from J, leaving 12 bases between. The CDR3 extends over 14 amino acids. The CDR3 loop is CASSLKRFMETQYF. The CDR3 DNA sequence: TGTGCCAGCAGCTTAAAAAGGTTCATGGAGACCCAGTACTTC.

The chain uses TRBV19 and TRBJ1-2; D remains unclear. Between the trimmed V and J ends, which lost 3 bases and 7 bases, there was a span of 30 bases. This CDR3 is built from 19 residues. Germline values: CDR1 LNHDA, CDR2 SQIVND (reference sequence). CDR3: CASSIPAVFADPTWGGYTF. CDR3 sequence (DNA): TGTGCCAGTAGTATTCCGGCCGTTTTTGCGGACCCTACGTGGGGTGGCTACACCTTC.

V usage is TRBV18 and J usage is TRBJ1-5; perhaps TRBD1 as D (6 bases). The germline V and J ends were trimmed by 4 bases and 3 bases, with 13 bases remaining between them. The germline V gene encodes CDR1 KGHSH and CDR2 LQKENI. The CDR3 runs to 15 residues. CDR3 protein: CASSRGQSTNQPQHF. CDR3 sequence (DNA): TGTGCCAGCTCACGAGGACAGTCTACCAATCAGCCCCAGCATTTT. The complete variable domain, with remaining parts taken from reference TRBV18 and TRBJ1-5, reads NAGVMQNPRHLVRRRGQEARLRCSPMKGHSHVYWYRQLPEEGLKFMVYLQKENIIDESGMPKERFSAEFPKEGPSILRIQQVVRGDSAAYFCASSRGQSTNQPQHFGDGTRLSIL.

The gene calls are TRBV7-8 and TRBJ1-2; D ambiguous. Germline V gives CDR1 SGHVS, CDR2 FQNEAQ. This CDR3 spans 14 amino acids. V lost 3 bases, J lost 4 bases, and 12 bases lay in between. This CDR3 is CASSFTGIGYGYTF. The CDR3 nucleotides are TGTGCCAGCAGCTTTACGGGAATTGGCTATGGCTACACCTTC.

The chain couples TRBV2 to TRBJ1-1; D is unclear. Per the germline V gene, CDR1 is SNHLY and CDR2 is FYNNEI. Trimming removed 4 bases from V and 7 bases from J, with 7 bases in between. The CDR3 sequence is 11 residues long. The CDR3 loop is CASSAQIEAFF. The CDR3 nucleotides are TGTGCCAGCAGTGCCCAGATTGAAGCTTTCTTT. The whole variable domain, remainder taken from reference TRBV2 and TRBJ1-1, is EPEVTQTPSHQVTQMGQEVILRCVPISNHLYFYWYRQILGQKVEFLVSFYNNEISEKSEIFDDQFSVERPDGSNFTLKIRSTKLEDSAMYFCASSAQIEAFFGQGTRLTVV.

V gene TRBV18 combines with J gene TRBJ1-1, with no clear D. Trimming pared 2 bases from V and 7 bases from J, leaving 11 bases between. The CDR3 contains 13 residues. Germline V CDR1 and CDR2: KGHSH, LQKENI. CDR3 protein: CASSPAGDGEAFF. CDR3 in DNA: TGTGCCAGCTCACCAGCGGGAGATGGTGAAGCTTTCTTT.